These 3 T cell receptor beta chains came from one sample sequenced in a study of T cell changes during pregnancy in multiple sclerosis. The table came from immunoSEQ multiplex PCR; TCRdb's copy has only in-frame clones and leaves some out. The table has tens of thousands of clones, 70% to 90% seen once. Sequenced here: CD4+ T cells from peripheral blood mononuclear cells, sampled in the first trimester of pregnancy. The receptors were gathered from a female donor with multiple sclerosis, enrolled in a pregnancy study.

The V and J genes are TRBV9 and TRBJ1-4; 9 positions match TRBD1. Trimming removed 1 base from V and 5 bases from J; junction bases left unmatched: 9. The CDR3 has 17 amino acids. Germline CDR1 reads SGDLS; CDR2 reads YYNGEE. CDR3 in amino acids: CASSVSGFGTGNEKLFF. CDR3 bases: TGTGCCAGCAGCGTATCGGGGTTCGGGACAGGGAATGAAAAACTGTTTTTT. Full variable domain (rest looked up from reference TRBV9 and TRBJ1-4): DSGVTQTPKHLITATGQRVTLRCSPRSGDLSVYWYQQSLDQGLQFLIQYYNGEERAKGNILERFSAQQFPDLHSELNLSSLELGDSALYFCASSVSGFGTGNEKLFFGSGTQLSVL.

V is TRBV2 and J is TRBJ1-1, with D tentatively TRBD1 (5 bases). Per germline, CDR1 SNHLY and CDR2 FYNNEI. This CDR3 is 13 amino acids long. Trimming stripped 6 bases from V and 3 bases from J, with 11 bases between. The CDR3 nucleotides read TGTGCCAGCAGCTCACAGGTCCACACTGAAGCTTTCTTT. Its protein is CASSSQVHTEAFF.

This sequence joins TRBV2 and TRBJ1-1; D possibly corresponds to TRBD1 (5 bases). The V and J ends lost 6 bases and 3 bases respectively, with 8 bases between them. The CDR3 spans 12 residues. Germline CDR1 is SNHLY and CDR2 is FYNNEI. Written as DNA, the CDR3 is TGTGCCAGCAGGGGACTGCACACTGAAGCTTTCTTT. This sequence encodes CASRGLHTEAFF.